Given below is one T cell receptor beta chain in context. What it binds is not known. Patients with autoimmune history or systemic immunosuppression were excluded. These data belong to a study of OX40 agonist ivuxolimab in advanced cancers. Findings and caveats of the study: CD8+ T cells (on average) carried more expanded clones than CD4+ T cells. No antigen was identified for the clonally expanded peripheral T cells. It was also the case that some nonresponders had low normalized T-cell clonal expansion.

Trimming removed 4 bases from V and 10 bases from J, with 14 bases in between. The CDR3 length is 14 residues. CDR1 is SNHLY and CDR2 is FYNNEI in the germline V gene. Using immunoSEQ multiplex PCR, the repertoire was profiled, and TCRdb retains in-frame clones only, with some absent. The sample includes roughly 61,000 clones, more than 80% seen only once; the top ten take 0.75%. The chain links TRBV2 to TRBJ1-6; D possibly corresponds to TRBD1 (5 bases). This clonotype was obtained from an adult with an advanced solid tumor such as melanoma, head and neck, liver or kidney cancer. The sequenced sample was CD4+ or CD8+ T cells sorted from blood, obtained in a trial of the OX40 agonist ivuxolimab. Here the CDR3 reads CASSVEGPNSPLHF. Here the CDR3 DNA reads TGTGCCAGCAGTGTGGAGGGGCCAAACTCACCCCTCCACTTT.